These 21 T cell receptor beta chains share one sample of origin, sequenced in a study of beta chain features in type 1 diabetes. The sequenced template was cDNA made from the entire isolated RNA. TCRdb's table, derived via immunoSEQ multiplex PCR, lists solely in-frame clones and lacks some. The sample has about 280,000 clones; over 12% are singletons. Their target antigens are unknown. Study-level results: Shortening that was moderate but significant affected the TCRB CDR3s of Type 1 diabetes patients in all four CD4+ subsets.

Sequenced input: naive CD4+ T cells from blood. The source is a man in his late teens or twenties with type 1 diabetes.

In this sample, this clone turned up a few times. This sequence joins TRBV2 and TRBJ2-1; a possible D gene is TRBD1 (6 bases). The CDR3 covers 14 residues. The V gene lost 5 bases and the J gene lost 9 bases, with 17 bases spanning the gap. The germline V gene encodes CDR1 SNHLY and CDR2 FYNNEI. The DNA for the CDR3 is TGTGCCAGCAGTCGAAATATCGTAGGGGGTGAGCAGTTCTTC. This translates into CASSRNIVGGEQFF. Full variable domain (missing parts from reference TRBV2 and TRBJ2-1): EPEVTQTPSHQVTQMGQEVILRCVPISNHLYFYWYRQILGQKVEFLVSFYNNEISEKSEIFDDQFSVERPDGSNFTLKIRSTKLEDSAMYFCASSRNIVGGEQFFGPGTRLTVL.

The chain uses TRBV5-1 and TRBJ1-2, with a possible D match to TRBD1 (5 bases). The CDR3 runs to 13 residues. The germline V and J ends were trimmed by 0 bases and 6 bases, with 9 bases remaining between them. Germline V gene data show CDR1 as SGHRS and CDR2 as YFSETQ. The CDR3 bases are TGCGCCAGCAGCTTGGATTCCAGGGATGGCTACACCTTC. Protein: CASSLDSRDGYTF.

This clone appeared a single time. CDR3: CASSITVAGLKSSYNEQFF. As DNA, the CDR3 is TGTGCCAGTAGTATAACGGTAGCGGGCCTTAAGAGCTCCTACAATGAGCAGTTCTTC. V gene TRBV19 combines with J gene TRBJ2-1, with 7 nucleotides matching TRBD2. From germline, CDR1 is LNHDA and CDR2 SQIVND (reference sequence). Trimming took 2 bases from V and 0 from J; bases not matched to a gene: 13. The CDR3 runs 19 residues.

This rearrangement joins TRBV14 to TRBJ1-2, with 10 bases lining up with TRBD1. CDR1 and CDR2 from the germline V gene are SGHDN and FVKESK. J lost 6 bases, V lost 3 bases, and 1 base had no gene match. The CDR3 spans 13 residues. The chain's CDR3 is CASSHGQGDGYTF. In nucleotides, the CDR3 is TGTGCCAGCAGCCACGGACAGGGGGATGGCTACACCTTC.

The rearrangement links TRBV18 to TRBJ1-1, with a weak D call TRBD1 (6 bases). Germline CDR1 and CDR2: KGHSH and LQKENI. This CDR3 comprises 13 residues. Trimming cost V 2 bases and J 5 bases, with 9 bases left between them. The CDR3 nucleotides read TGTGCCAGCTCACCAGAGGGGGAGACTGAAGCTTTCTTT. It translates to CASSPEGETEAFF.

The J gene is TRBJ1-1, the V gene TRBV14; TRBD1 is a possible D gene (6 bases). V lost 4 bases to trimming and J lost 0 bases, with 12 bases between them. The length of the CDR3 is 15 residues. The V gene's germline CDR1 is SGHDN and CDR2 FVKESK. CDR3 in amino acids: CASSRPGTLNTEAFF. The CDR3, as DNA: TGTGCCAGCAGCCGACCCGGGACATTGAACACTGAAGCTTTCTTT.

The V gene is TRBV30, the J gene TRBJ2-5, with 13 bases lining up with TRBD2. This CDR3 spans 16 amino acids. The V and J ends lost 1 base and 3 bases, in that order; junction bases with no gene match: 5. Germline assignment: CDR1 GTSNPN and CDR2 SVGIG (reference sequence). CDR3 in amino acids: CAWSDWTSGREETQYF. The CDR3 DNA reads TGTGCCTGGAGTGACTGGACTAGCGGGAGAGAAGAGACCCAGTACTTC.

This clone was seen a handful of times. V is TRBV9 and J is TRBJ2-1, with 7 nucleotides matching TRBD1. The CDR3 length is 15 residues. The trim removed 4 bases at V and 2 bases at J, leaving 6 bases unmatched. The germline V gene encodes CDR1 SGDLS and CDR2 YYNGEE. The CDR3 nucleotides are TGTGCCAGCAGCAAGCGAGGGGGCCCCTACAATGAGCAGTTCTTC. Translation gives CASSKRGGPYNEQFF.

Here the CDR3 DNA reads TGTGCCAGCAGCTCGACTGGGAATGAGCAGTTCTTC. Its translation is CASSSTGNEQFF. The V call is TRBV7-8, the J call TRBJ2-1; D gene ambiguous. Germline CDR1 reads SGHVS; CDR2 reads FQNEAQ. Trimming took 4 bases from V and 7 from J, leaving 8 bases between them. This CDR3 contains 12 residues.

This clone was detected a few times. The chain joins TRBV28 to TRBJ2-5; D call uncertain. Germline-derived CDR1 and CDR2 are MDHEN and SYDVKM. CDR3 length: 15 amino acids. Trimming removed 0 bases at V and 5 bases at J, with 13 bases between. The CDR3 here is CASSLWTASVETQYF. The CDR3 DNA sequence: TGTGCCAGCAGTTTATGGACCGCCAGCGTGGAGACCCAGTACTTC.

This chain joins TRBV5-1 and TRBJ2-7; D is possibly TRBD1 (6 bases). V was shortened by 0 bases and J by 2 bases, with 12 bases between the two germline ends. This CDR3 contains 15 residues. The germline V gene has CDR1 SGHRS and CDR2 YFSETQ. CDR3 DNA: TGCGCCAGCAGCTTGGGGGGGCCGGCGACCTACGAGCAGTACTTC. It yields the protein CASSLGGPATYEQYF.

Only a few counts were recorded for this clone. This chain links TRBV18 with TRBJ2-7; perhaps TRBD1 as D (6 bases). The germline V gene has CDR1 KGHSH and CDR2 LQKENI. Trimming took 0 bases from V and 3 from J, leaving 15 bases between them. There are 16 residues in the CDR3. The CDR3 DNA reads TGTGCCAGCTCACCACCGTTCGGCAGGGGCCTCTACGAGCAGTACTTC. It encodes CASSPPFGRGLYEQYF. Complete variable domain (other parts from reference TRBV18 and TRBJ2-7): NAGVMQNPRHLVRRRGQEARLRCSPMKGHSHVYWYRQLPEEGLKFMVYLQKENIIDESGMPKERFSAEFPKEGPSILRIQQVVRGDSAAYFCASSPPFGRGLYEQYFGPGTRLTVT.

V usage is TRBV9 and J usage is TRBJ1-3; D is ambiguous. The CDR3 is 16 amino acids. V was trimmed by 2 bases and J by 0 bases, leaving 12 bases between them. Germline loops: CDR1 SGDLS, CDR2 YYNGEE. The DNA of the CDR3 is TGTGCCAGCAGCGTTTCTTTTTCCTCCTCTGGAAACACCATATATTTT. It yields the protein CASSVSFSSSGNTIYF.

The chain uses TRBV2 and TRBJ2-3, with 11 positions matching TRBD1. The CDR3 is 15 amino acids. The germline CDR1 and CDR2 sequences are SNHLY and FYNNEI. V dropped 4 bases and J dropped 4; count of bases not matched to a gene: 4. CDR3 sequence: CASSARTGGADTQYF. The CDR3 bases are TGTGCCAGCAGTGCCCGGACAGGGGGCGCAGATACGCAGTATTTT.

This chain uses TRBV28 with TRBJ2-7; no firm D call. The germline CDR1 and CDR2 sequences are MDHEN and SYDVKM. The length of the CDR3 is 13 residues. The V end lost 6 bases, the J end lost 0 bases, and 9 bases lay between the germline ends. In DNA form, the CDR3 reads TGTGCCAGCAGCCGAGGTGACTCCTACGAGCAGTACTTC. Encoded protein: CASSRGDSYEQYF.

This clone was counted between two and nine times. The chain links TRBV7-2 to TRBJ2-3; D unclear. Per the germline V gene, CDR1 is SGHTA and CDR2 is FQGNSA. Trimming left V 3 bases short and J 5 bases short, with 3 bases between. This CDR3 contains 11 residues. In nucleotides, the CDR3 is TGTGCCAGCAGCTTTAGAGATACGCAGTATTTT. Translated: CASSFRDTQYF.

The CDR3 sequence is CASSLYRAEETQYF. CDR3 coding DNA: TGTGCCAGCAGCCTCTACAGGGCGGAAGAGACCCAGTACTTC. J is TRBJ2-5 and V is TRBV7-2; D possibly corresponds to TRBD1 (6 bases). The germline CDR1 and CDR2 sequences are SGHTA and FQGNSA. The CDR3 is 14 amino acids. Trimming removed 5 bases from V and 3 bases from J, with 13 bases in between.

The rearrangement uses TRBV9 and TRBJ2-1, with TRBD2 matching over 7 bases. Trimming at V came to 3 bases and at J to 3 bases, leaving 6 bases not matched to a gene. The CDR3 is made up of 15 amino acids. Looked up from germline, CDR1 is SGDLS and CDR2 is YYNGEE. The CDR3 DNA sequence: TGTGCCAGCAGCGCCAGACTAGCAGACTACAATGAGCAGTTCTTC. Amino acid sequence: CASSARLADYNEQFF.

The V call is TRBV6-5, the J call TRBJ2-7; 10 bases align to TRBD2. This CDR3 comprises 15 residues. Germline values: CDR1 MNHEY, CDR2 SVGAGI. The V and J ends lost 2 bases and 4 bases, in that order; junction bases with no gene match: 5. The CDR3 spells CASSYIASGRYEQYF. The CDR3 DNA is TGTGCCAGCAGTTACATCGCTAGCGGGAGATACGAGCAGTACTTC.

This clone was observed a handful of times. The chain uses TRBV5-5 and TRBJ1-2; maybe TRBD1 (6 bases). CDR1 is SGHKS, CDR2 YYEKEE, per germline (reference sequence). The germline V and J ends were trimmed by 5 bases and 7 bases, with 30 bases remaining between them. This CDR3 region has 18 residues. The CDR3 sequence: CASRRTVATGLEESGYTF. CDR3 in DNA: TGTGCCAGCAGGCGTACTGTCGCGACAGGCCTGGAGGAGAGTGGCTACACCTTC.

The chain carries TRBV19 and TRBJ1-2; 9 bases fit TRBD1. Trimming removed 5 bases from V and 4 bases from J; junction bases left unmatched: 11. Germline V gene sequence: CDR1 LNHDA, CDR2 SQIVND (reference sequence). The CDR3 is made up of 16 amino acids. CDR3 nucleotide sequence: TGTGCCAGTAGTCCCTGGGGACAGGGCGATTTCTATGGCTACACCTTC. Translation gives CASSPWGQGDFYGYTF.